This T cell receptor beta chain was sequenced in a study of blood T cell repertoires in COVID-19. The protocol was immunoSEQ multiplex PCR, while the TCRdb copy is restricted to in-frame clones and leaves out a portion. This sample has hundreds of thousands of clones, with roughly 86% found just once. The TCR was taken from a woman under 40 with COVID-19, enrolled during active disease. Input material: peripheral blood.

CDR3 region: CASSSGLALYEQYF. The CDR3 DNA is TGTGCCAGCAGTTCGGGACTAGCCCTCTACGAGCAGTACTTC. This chain uses TRBV27 with TRBJ2-7, with 9 nucleotides matching TRBD2. Per germline, CDR1 MNHEY and CDR2 SMNVEV (reference sequence). Trimming took 4 bases from V and 3 from J; bases not matched to a gene: 4. The CDR3 runs to 14 residues.